The 10 T cell receptor beta chains below were found in one sample sequenced in a study of radiation and T cells in renal cell carcinoma. The time point: baseline pretreatment blood. Treatment described: 15 Gy SBRT to primary tumor, nephrectomy 4 weeks later. Assay used: immunoSEQ multiplex PCR; TCRdb lists only in-frame clones, some missing. The sample shows about 150,000 clones, 88% of them seen only once. The specimen was blood, collected from a patient whose treatment included radiotherapy and nephrectomy. These receptor sequences come from a woman aged 70-85 years with renal cell carcinoma.

The rearrangement joins TRBV7-3 to TRBJ2-1, with D possibly being TRBD1 (7 bases). CDR1 is SGHTA and CDR2 is FQGTGA in the germline V gene. This CDR3 has 15 amino acids. Trimming pared 3 bases from V and 8 bases from J, leaving 17 bases between. CDR3 coding DNA: TGTGCCAGCAGCTTTTCAGGGGGATCGGGAGATGAGCAGTTCTTC. As protein: CASSFSGGSGDEQFF.

The rearrangement joins TRBV11-2 to TRBJ2-5; TRBD2 matches 14 bases. Looked up from germline, CDR1 is SGHAT and CDR2 is FQNNGV. J was trimmed by 5 bases and V by 5 bases; bases with no gene match: 13. This CDR3 comprises 18 residues. Written as DNA, the CDR3 is TGTGCCAGCAGCGTGGGACTAGCGGGGGAGAGAGGGATTGAGACCCAGTACTTC. Translated, it gives CASSVGLAGERGIETQYF.

V is TRBV29-1 and J is TRBJ2-1; 8 bases match TRBD2. The junction had 12 bases not matched to a gene; V was cut back by 1 base and J by 7 bases. The CDR3 has 16 amino acids. From germline, CDR1 is SQVTM and CDR2 ANQGSEA. CDR3 sequence reads: CSVEAGGFINKNEQFF. The CDR3 nucleotides read TGCAGCGTTGAAGCGGGGGGGTTCATCAATAAAAATGAGCAGTTCTTC.

The rearrangement links TRBV29-1 to TRBJ1-1; D gene ambiguous. V was shortened by 5 bases and J by 3 bases, with 4 bases between the two germline ends. Germline V gene data show CDR1 as SQVTM and CDR2 as ANQGSEA. The length of the CDR3 is 10 residues. The CDR3 loop is CSVMYTEAFF. CDR3 coding DNA: TGCAGCGTTATGTACACTGAAGCTTTCTTT.

The chain recombines TRBV15 with TRBJ2-1; either TRBD1 or TRBD2 may fit D (5 bases each). Trimming stripped 5 bases from V and 6 bases from J, with 11 bases between. This CDR3 contains 13 residues. CDR1 and CDR2 from the germline V gene are LNHNV and YYDKDF (reference sequence). CDR3 DNA sequence: TGTGCCACCAGCGGGGGTCCGGGCAATGAGCAGTTCTTC. This encodes CATSGGPGNEQFF. Looking up the rest from reference TRBV15 and TRBJ2-1 gives the full variable domain: DAMVIQNPRYQVTQFGKPVTLSCSQTLNHNVMYWYQQKSSQAPKLLFHYYDKDFNNEADTPDNFQSRRPNTSFCFLDIRSPGLGDTAMYLCATSGGPGNEQFFGPGTRLTVL.

V and J are TRBV5-5 and TRBJ2-3, with a weak D call TRBD2 (5 bases). The CDR3 sequence is 15 residues long. Trimming took off 0 bases at V and 6 bases at J, with 14 bases between the two ends. Germline CDR1 SGHKS, CDR2 YYEKEE (reference sequence). The CDR3 DNA reads TGTGCCAGCAGCTTGGGCTCCTCGAGGAGGGATACGCAGTATTTT. It specifies CASSLGSSRRDTQYF.

V is TRBV9 and J is TRBJ1-2; D gene ambiguous. This CDR3 comprises 12 residues. Germline V gene data show CDR1 as SGDLS and CDR2 as YYNGEE. The V end was cut by 2 bases, the J end by 7 bases, with 9 bases between. This chain's CDR3 is CASSVGMVGYTF. In DNA, the CDR3 is TGTGCCAGCAGCGTTGGCATGGTTGGCTACACCTTC.

The chain combines TRBV27 with TRBJ1-1, with D possibly being TRBD1 (5 bases). The germline V gene encodes CDR1 MNHEY and CDR2 SMNVEV (reference sequence). The CDR3 extends over 14 amino acids. Trimming removed 4 bases from V and 1 base from J, with 10 bases in between. CDR3 in amino acids: CASSSPGTNTEAFF. The CDR3 nucleotides are TGTGCCAGCAGTTCGCCCGGGACGAACACTGAAGCTTTCTTT.

The genes are TRBV2 and TRBJ1-2, with 8 bases aligning to TRBD1. This CDR3 is 14 amino acids long. After removal of 5 bases from V and 4 bases from J, the junction contained 6 bases not matched to a gene. From germline, CDR1 is SNHLY and CDR2 FYNNEI. DNA for the CDR3: TGTGCCAGCAGTACAGGGGGGATAGGCTATGGCTACACCTTC. Translating gives CASSTGGIGYGYTF.

This clone was counted a few times. The V call is TRBV5-5, the J call TRBJ1-2; D gene uncertain. The V and J ends lost 5 bases and 8 bases respectively, with 13 bases between them. From germline, CDR1 is SGHKS and CDR2 YYEKEE (reference sequence). The CDR3 loop spans 12 amino acids. The CDR3 nucleotides read TGTGCCAGCAGTTTCCTGGAGGGAGGCTACACCTTC. Residues: CASSFLEGGYTF.